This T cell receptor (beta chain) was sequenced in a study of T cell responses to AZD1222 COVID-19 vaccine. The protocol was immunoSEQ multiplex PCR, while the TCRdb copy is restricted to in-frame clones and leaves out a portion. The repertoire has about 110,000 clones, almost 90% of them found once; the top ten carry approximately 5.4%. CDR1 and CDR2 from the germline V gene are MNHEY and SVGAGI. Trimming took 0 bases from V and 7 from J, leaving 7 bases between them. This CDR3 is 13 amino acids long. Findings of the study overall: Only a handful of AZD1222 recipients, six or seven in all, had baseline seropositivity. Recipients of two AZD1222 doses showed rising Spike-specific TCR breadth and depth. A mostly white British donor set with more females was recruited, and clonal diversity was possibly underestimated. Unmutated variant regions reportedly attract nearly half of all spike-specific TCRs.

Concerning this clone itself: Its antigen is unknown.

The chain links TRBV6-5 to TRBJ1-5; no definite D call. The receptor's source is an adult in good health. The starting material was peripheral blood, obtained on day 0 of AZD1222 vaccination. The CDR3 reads CASSYSSGQPQHF. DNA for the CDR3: TGTGCCAGCAGTTACTCCTCTGGGCAGCCCCAGCATTTT.